Each of the 32 T cell receptor beta chains below was sequenced from the same sample in a study of T-cell memory formation after mild COVID-19. TCRdb used MiXCR to reprocess the 5' RACE reads, holding one entry per CDR3 protein. The data hold about 140,000 distinct CDR3 sequences, with around 15% observed a single time. The specimen sequenced was PBMCs or a T cell subset sorted from them (not recorded which). These receptors were taken from an adult woman who had mild COVID-19 (a few samples of this study predate the infection). Cell type and time point are not known.

This clonotype has only a few counts. The chain has TRBV5-1 and TRBJ1-1; D remains ambiguous. CDR1 is SGHRS, CDR2 YFSETQ, per germline. Trimming pared 0 bases from V and 4 bases from J, leaving 13 bases between. The CDR3 contains 15 residues. For the CDR3, the DNA is TGCGCCAGCAGCTTGGTCGGGCAGGTGAGCACTGAAGCTTTCTTT. This gives the protein CASSLVGQVSTEAFF. The full variable domain, completed using reference TRBV5-1 and TRBJ1-1, is KAGVTQTPRYLIKTRGQQVTLSCSPISGHRSVSWYQQTPGQGLQFLFEYFSETQRNKGNFPGRFSGRQFSNSRSEMNVSTLELGDSALYLCASSLVGQVSTEAFFGQGTRLTVV.

This clonotype was seen repeatedly, ten times or more. The V and J genes are TRBV5-1 and TRBJ2-7; a weak D match, TRBD2 (5 bases). The CDR3 is made up of 13 amino acids. Germline V gives CDR1 SGHRS, CDR2 YFSETQ. The ends were cut back, 5 bases at V and 2 bases at J, with 11 bases in the middle. The CDR3 spells CASSVGGTYEQYF. Written as DNA, the CDR3 is TGCGCCAGCAGTGTCGGAGGTACCTACGAGCAGTACTTC.

J is TRBJ2-1 and V is TRBV6-6; weak D call: TRBD2 (6 bases). This CDR3 is 14 amino acids long. The V and J ends lost 7 bases and 12 bases respectively, with 22 bases between them. Per the germline V gene, CDR1 is MNHNY and CDR2 is SVGAGI (reference sequence). Written as DNA, the CDR3 is TGTGCCAGCAACAGACTAGAAGACTCCACAGCGCAGTTCTTC. Amino acids: CASNRLEDSTAQFF.

This rearrangement joins TRBV5-1 to TRBJ2-3; 7 nucleotides line up with TRBD2. Per germline, CDR1 SGHRS and CDR2 YFSETQ. J gave up 3 bases and V 5 bases, and 12 bases lay outside the gene matches. This CDR3 spans 16 amino acids. The CDR3 loop reads CASRREEGGITDTQYF. The CDR3 DNA reads TGCGCCAGCAGGAGAGAGGAGGGAGGGATTACAGATACGCAGTATTTT.

A few counts support this clonotype. The chain links TRBV12-3 or TRBV12-4 to TRBJ1-1; 7 nucleotides match TRBD1. J gave up 1 base and V 3 bases, and 14 bases lay outside the gene matches. The CDR3 spans 18 residues. The CDR3 DNA sequence: TGTGCCAGCAGTTTCGGTAGTTGGGAGGGGGCGGAGAACACTGAAGCTTTCTTT. Encoded protein: CASSFGSWEGAENTEAFF.

This clonotype has a count of ten or more. V usage is TRBV6-5 and J usage is TRBJ2-7; TRBD1 matches at 7 bases. Per the germline V gene, CDR1 is MNHEY and CDR2 is SVGAGI. Trimming took 5 bases from V and 7 from J; bases not matched to a gene: 5. There are 12 residues in the CDR3. CDR3 loop: CASSIHRGEQYF. CDR3 in DNA: TGTGCCAGCAGTATCCACAGGGGAGAGCAGTACTTC.

This clonotype came up a few times. The chain joins TRBV11-2 to TRBJ2-6; the match to TRBD2 covers 8 bases. The CDR3 totals 19 residues. Looked up from germline, CDR1 is SGHAT and CDR2 is FQNNGV. The ends lost 2 bases at V and 0 bases at J; junction bases unmatched: 9. CDR3 nucleotides: TGTGCCAGCAGCTTAAGTCCGGGAGGGGCATTCTCTGGGGCCAACGTCCTGACTTTC. Translating it yields CASSLSPGGAFSGANVLTF.

The genes are TRBV12-3 or TRBV12-4 and TRBJ1-5, with 9 bases aligning to TRBD1. V dropped 6 bases and J dropped 3; count of bases not matched to a gene: 9. The CDR3 has 16 amino acids. CDR3 DNA sequence: TGTGCCAGCAGCGCCTCCTGGGACAGGGCCAATCAGCCCCAGCATTTT. Translation: CASSASWDRANQPQHF.

The chain recombines TRBV25-1 with TRBJ1-2; D gene ambiguous. V gave up 0 bases and J gave up 6 bases, with 8 bases separating them. This CDR3 spans 13 amino acids. The V gene's germline CDR1 is MGHDK and CDR2 SYGVNS. CDR3 sequence: CASSEYIGNGYTF. As DNA, the CDR3 is TGTGCCAGCAGTGAATATATAGGGAATGGCTACACCTTC.

This clonotype was counted ten times or more. The chain carries TRBV4-1 and TRBJ2-1; possible D gene TRBD1, 6 bases. Trimming removed 4 bases from V and 8 bases from J, with 12 bases in between. Per germline, CDR1 MGHRA and CDR2 YSYEKL. This CDR3 is built from 13 residues. The CDR3 protein is CASSPTGFHEQFF. CDR3 bases: TGCGCCAGCAGCCCTACAGGGTTCCATGAGCAGTTCTTC.

In its sample, this clonotype was seen a few times. V is TRBV14 and J is TRBJ2-1; TRBD1 matches 7 bases. V lost 4 bases to trimming and J lost 8 bases; unmatched junction nucleotides: 11. The germline V gene encodes CDR1 SGHDN and CDR2 FVKESK. The CDR3 has 15 residues. CDR3 nucleotides: TGTGCCAGCAGCCCCCGACAGGGATGGGGCGATGAGCAGTTCTTC. This codes for CASSPRQGWGDEQFF.

V usage is TRBV27 and J usage is TRBJ2-3; TRBD2 is a possible D gene (6 bases). Trimming pared 3 bases from V and 4 bases from J, leaving 26 bases between. The germline V gene encodes CDR1 MNHEY and CDR2 SMNVEV (reference sequence). The CDR3 is 19 amino acids. CDR3 sequence (DNA): TGTGCCAGCAGTTTCTACCCCGGGGACTCTCTGAGGCTGGCAGATACGCAGTATTTT. Its translation is CASSFYPGDSLRLADTQYF.

The chain combines TRBV12-3 or TRBV12-4 with TRBJ2-1; no firm D call. The ends were cut back, 5 bases at V and 6 bases at J, with 14 bases in the middle. CDR3 length: 14 amino acids. CDR3 residues: CASSPSLAANEQFF. The CDR3 nucleotides read TGTGCCAGCAGTCCATCCTTGGCCGCCAATGAGCAGTTCTTC.

The chain uses TRBV3-1 and TRBJ2-3; 11 bases are shared with TRBD1. The CDR3 contains 16 residues. Trimming cost V 4 bases and J 3 bases; bases outside gene matches: 6. Germline assignment: CDR1 LGHDT and CDR2 YNNKEL (reference sequence). CDR3 DNA: TGTGCCAGCAGCCGAGGGACAGGGGGGTCGACAGATACGCAGTATTTT. Its translation: CASSRGTGGSTDTQYF.

V is TRBV19 and J is TRBJ2-1; TRBD2 aligns across 13 bases. Per germline, CDR1 LNHDA and CDR2 SQIVND (reference sequence). CDR3 size: 14 residues. The trim removed 5 bases at V and 8 bases at J, leaving 3 bases unmatched. CDR3 loop: CASSGTSGKDEQFF. CDR3 DNA: TGTGCCAGTAGTGGGACTAGCGGGAAGGATGAGCAGTTCTTC.

The chain is built from TRBV16 and TRBJ2-5; 8 bases line up with TRBD2. CDR1 and CDR2 from the germline V gene are KGHSY and FQNENV. This CDR3 has 15 amino acids. The V and J ends lost 0 bases and 2 bases, in that order; junction bases with no gene match: 2. CDR3 in amino acids: CASSQSSGIQETQYF. Here the CDR3 DNA reads TGTGCCAGCAGCCAATCTAGCGGGATTCAAGAGACCCAGTACTTC.

The chain uses TRBV6-2 or TRBV6-3 and TRBJ2-7, with a weak D call TRBD1 (6 bases). CDR1 and CDR2 (germline): MNHEY, SVGEGT. The CDR3 runs 15 residues. V gave up 4 bases and J gave up 6 bases, with 19 bases separating them. CDR3 amino acids: CASSSYRQEIGEQYF. DNA for the CDR3: TGTGCCAGCAGTTCTTACAGACAGGAAATTGGCGAGCAGTACTTC.

This clonotype showed up just once. The chain has TRBV30 and TRBJ1-6; no definite D call. This CDR3 contains 15 residues. V shed 2 bases and J shed 9 bases, with 17 bases lying between them. Germline V CDR1 and CDR2: GTSNPN, SVGIG (reference sequence). CDR3 sequence reads: CAWSSDGSGSSPLHF. For the CDR3, the DNA is TGTGCCTGGAGTAGCGACGGTAGTGGAAGTTCACCCCTCCACTTT. The whole variable domain, filled in from reference TRBV30 and TRBJ1-6, reads SQTIHQWPATLVQPVGSPLSLECTVEGTSNPNLYWYRQAAGRGLQLLFYSVGIGQISSEVPQNLSASRPQDRQFILSSKKLLLSDSGFYLCAWSSDGSGSSPLHFGNGTRLTVT.

This chain connects TRBV13 to TRBJ2-7; D call uncertain. Trimming cost V 8 bases and J 1 base, with 9 bases left between them. The CDR3 spans 12 residues. Per the germline V gene, CDR1 is PRHDT and CDR2 is FYEKMQ (reference sequence). The CDR3 reads CASAGQSYEQYF. DNA for the CDR3: TGTGCCAGCGCTGGTCAGTCCTACGAGCAGTACTTC.

The rearrangement joins TRBV12-3 or TRBV12-4 to TRBJ2-7; D perhaps matches TRBD1 (6 bases). This CDR3 has 13 residues. V lost 7 bases to trimming and J lost 7 bases, with 17 bases between them. The CDR3 reads CASTQEAQGEQYF. In DNA, the CDR3 is TGTGCCAGCACCCAGGAGGCCCAGGGGGAGCAGTACTTC.

The V gene is TRBV15, the J gene TRBJ2-3; 10 bases are a match to TRBD1. V shed 6 bases and J 2 bases; nucleotides not matched to a gene: 8. The CDR3 extends over 16 amino acids. Germline CDR1 LNHNV, CDR2 YYDKDF (reference sequence). CDR3 region: CATSGGQGIFTDTQYF. CDR3 DNA: TGTGCCACCAGTGGGGGACAGGGGATTTTCACAGATACGCAGTATTTT.

This clonotype was observed many times. V usage is TRBV28 and J usage is TRBJ1-5; no clear D gene. This CDR3 has 15 amino acids. Trimming took 8 bases from V and 9 from J, leaving 23 bases between them. CDR1 is MDHEN and CDR2 is SYDVKM in the germline V gene. The CDR3 sequence: CASQFGLAGQRPQHF. In DNA, the CDR3 is TGTGCCAGCCAGTTTGGGTTGGCAGGTCAGAGGCCCCAGCATTTT.

V and J are TRBV6-6 and TRBJ2-1; D gene uncertain. The V end lost 7 bases, the J end lost 6 bases, and 19 bases lay between the germline ends. The CDR3 has 15 amino acids. Germline assignment: CDR1 MNHNY and CDR2 SVGAGI (reference sequence). CDR3 protein: CASTPTGRSSNEQFF. CDR3 sequence (DNA): TGTGCCAGCACGCCCACCGGTCGTAGTAGCAATGAGCAGTTCTTC.

This clonotype was observed a handful of times. The chain is built from TRBV3-1 and TRBJ1-1; the D is unclear. The germline V gene has CDR1 LGHDT and CDR2 YNNKEL (reference sequence). CDR3 length: 19 amino acids. Trimming shortened V by 6 bases and J by 1 base, and 27 bases separated the two germline ends. The chain's CDR3 is CASRPREGGPTGPNTEAFF. Written as DNA, the CDR3 is TGTGCCAGCAGACCCCGTGAGGGAGGGCCGACCGGTCCGAACACTGAAGCTTTCTTT.

The chain joins TRBV9 to TRBJ1-1; 8 bases match TRBD1. V dropped 4 bases and J dropped 7; count of bases not matched to a gene: 9. This CDR3 region has 14 residues. From germline, CDR1 is SGDLS and CDR2 YYNGEE. The CDR3 region has the DNA TGTGCCAGCAGCTCATTATCCGGGACAGGTGAAGCTTTCTTT. Protein: CASSSLSGTGEAFF.

The genes are TRBV14 and TRBJ2-7; tentative D call: TRBD1 (6 bases). Germline CDR1 SGHDN, CDR2 FVKESK. This CDR3 spans 14 amino acids. The V gene lost 4 bases and the J gene lost 4 bases, with 14 bases spanning the gap. Here the CDR3 reads CASSLYGGGYEQYF. In DNA form, the CDR3 reads TGTGCCAGCAGCCTCTATGGGGGCGGGTACGAGCAGTACTTC.

This rearrangement joins TRBV7-3 to TRBJ2-3, with D perhaps matching TRBD2 (5 bases). The ends were cut back, 5 bases at V and 1 base at J, with 13 bases in the middle. The CDR3 runs to 15 residues. Germline loops: CDR1 SGHTA, CDR2 FQGTGA. The CDR3: CASSADLTGTDTQYF. In DNA form, the CDR3 reads TGTGCCAGCAGCGCGGACTTGACCGGCACAGATACGCAGTATTTT.

This sequence joins TRBV5-1 and TRBJ2-7; TRBD1 is a possible D gene (6 bases). The CDR3 consists of 16 residues. The ends were cut back, 6 bases at V and 0 bases at J, with 19 bases in the middle. Germline-derived CDR1 and CDR2 are SGHRS and YFSETQ. The CDR3 nucleotides are TGCGCCAGCACCCCAGAAGGTGACAGGAGCTCCTACGAGCAGTACTTC. Protein sequence: CASTPEGDRSSYEQYF.

This clonotype was counted only a few times. The CDR3 loop is CASSVPSGGADNEQFF. DNA of the CDR3: TGTGCCAGCAGCGTACCTAGCGGGGGGGCCGACAATGAGCAGTTCTTC. This chain joins TRBV9 and TRBJ2-1; 12 positions match TRBD2. CDR1 is SGDLS, CDR2 YYNGEE, per germline. This CDR3 is built from 16 residues. Losses at the gene ends were 1 base for V and 5 bases for J; bases not matched to a gene: 4.

V is TRBV11-2 and J is TRBJ1-1, with 8 bases aligning to TRBD1. This CDR3 has 14 residues. The trim removed 5 bases at V and 11 bases at J, leaving 13 bases unmatched. Per germline, CDR1 SGHAT and CDR2 FQNNGV. The CDR3 coding sequence is TGTGCCAGCAGCGGAGGGATCAGGGGGCTTGATGCTTTCTTT. Its translation: CASSGGIRGLDAFF.

The chain employs TRBV7-9 and TRBJ2-7; D is perhaps TRBD1 (5 bases). Germline V gives CDR1 SEHNR, CDR2 FQNEAQ (reference sequence). This CDR3 contains 15 residues. Trimming removed 5 bases from V and 0 bases from J, with 14 bases in between. The DNA for the CDR3 is TGTGCCAGCAGCATAGGGGAAGGAAGCTCCTACGAGCAGTACTTC. This encodes CASSIGEGSSYEQYF.

This clonotype occurred a few times. DNA for the CDR3: TGCGCCAGCAGCCGAACCCGGGAGGGAAACACTGAAGCTTTCTTT. Translated, it gives CASSRTREGNTEAFF. V is TRBV5-1 and J is TRBJ1-1; no clear D gene. This CDR3 region has 15 residues. V lost 4 bases and J 2 bases, leaving 15 bases between the germline ends. The V gene's germline CDR1 is SGHRS and CDR2 YFSETQ. Variable domain in full (rest from reference TRBV5-1 and TRBJ1-1): KAGVTQTPRYLIKTRGQQVTLSCSPISGHRSVSWYQQTPGQGLQFLFEYFSETQRNKGNFPGRFSGRQFSNSRSEMNVSTLELGDSALYLCASSRTREGNTEAFFGQGTRLTVV.